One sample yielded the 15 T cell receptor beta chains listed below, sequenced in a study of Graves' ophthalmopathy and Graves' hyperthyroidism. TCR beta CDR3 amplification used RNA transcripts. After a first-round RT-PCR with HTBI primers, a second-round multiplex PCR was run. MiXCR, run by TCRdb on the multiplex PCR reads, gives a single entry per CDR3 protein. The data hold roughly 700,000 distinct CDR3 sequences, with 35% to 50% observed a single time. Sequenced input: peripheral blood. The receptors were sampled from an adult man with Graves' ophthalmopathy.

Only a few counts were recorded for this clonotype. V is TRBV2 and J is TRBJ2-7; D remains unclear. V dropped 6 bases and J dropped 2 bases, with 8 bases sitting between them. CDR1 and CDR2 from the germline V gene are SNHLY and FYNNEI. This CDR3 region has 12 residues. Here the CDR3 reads CASSRAAYEQYF. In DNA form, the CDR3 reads TGTGCCAGCAGCCGGGCTGCCTACGAGCAGTACTTC.

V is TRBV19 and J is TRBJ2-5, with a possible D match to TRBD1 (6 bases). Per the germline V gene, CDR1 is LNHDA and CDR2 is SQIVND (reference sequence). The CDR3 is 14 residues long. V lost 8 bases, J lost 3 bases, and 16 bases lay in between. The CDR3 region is CASAHGAGEETQYF. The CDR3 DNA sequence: TGTGCCAGTGCCCACGGGGCAGGGGAAGAGACCCAGTACTTC.

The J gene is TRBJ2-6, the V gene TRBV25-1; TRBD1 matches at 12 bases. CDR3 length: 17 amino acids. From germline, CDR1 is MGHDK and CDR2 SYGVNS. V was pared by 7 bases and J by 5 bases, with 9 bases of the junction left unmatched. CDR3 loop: CASTSGTGGLWANVLTF. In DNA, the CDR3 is TGTGCCAGCACCTCCGGGACAGGGGGCCTCTGGGCCAACGTCCTGACTTTC.

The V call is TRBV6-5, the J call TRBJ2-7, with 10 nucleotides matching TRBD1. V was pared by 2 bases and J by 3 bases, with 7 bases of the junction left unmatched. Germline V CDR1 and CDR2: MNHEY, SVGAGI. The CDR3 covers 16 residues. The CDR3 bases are TGTGCCAGCAGTTACCGCCGGGACAGGGGCCTCTACGAGCAGTACTTC. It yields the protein CASSYRRDRGLYEQYF.

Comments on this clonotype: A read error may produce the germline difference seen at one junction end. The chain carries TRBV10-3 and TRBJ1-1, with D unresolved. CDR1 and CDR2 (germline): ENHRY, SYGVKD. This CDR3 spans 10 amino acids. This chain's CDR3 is CASRRKRALF. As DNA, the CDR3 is TGTGCCAGCAGACGAAAAAGGGCTCTCTTT.

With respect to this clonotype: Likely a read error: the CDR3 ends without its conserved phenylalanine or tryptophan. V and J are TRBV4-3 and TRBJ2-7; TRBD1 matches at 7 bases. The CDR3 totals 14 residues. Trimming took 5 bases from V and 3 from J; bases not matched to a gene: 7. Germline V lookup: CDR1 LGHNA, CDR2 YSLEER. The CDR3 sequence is CASSYNDRDYEQYC. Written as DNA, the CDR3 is TGCGCCAGCAGCTACAACGACAGGGACTACGAGCAGTACTGC.

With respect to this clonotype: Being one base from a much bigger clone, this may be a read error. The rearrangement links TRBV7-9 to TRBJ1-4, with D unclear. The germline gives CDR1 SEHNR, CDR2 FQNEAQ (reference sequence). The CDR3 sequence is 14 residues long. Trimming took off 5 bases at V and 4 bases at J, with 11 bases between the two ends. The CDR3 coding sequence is TGTGCCAGCAGCCCGGACCTACATAATGAAAAACTGTTTTTT. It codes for CASSPDLHNEKLFF. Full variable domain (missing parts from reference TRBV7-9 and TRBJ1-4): DTGVSQNPRHKITKRGQNVTFRCDPISEHNRLYWYRQTLGQGPEFLTYFQNEAQLEKSRLLSDRFSAERPKGSFSTLEIQRTEQGDSAMYLCASSPDLHNEKLFFGSGTQLSVL.

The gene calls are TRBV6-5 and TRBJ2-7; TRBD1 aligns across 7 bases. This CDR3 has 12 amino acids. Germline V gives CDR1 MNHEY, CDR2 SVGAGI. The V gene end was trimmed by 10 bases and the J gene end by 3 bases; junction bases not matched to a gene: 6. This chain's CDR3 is CATPGQNYEQYF. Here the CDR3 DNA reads TGTGCCACCCCGGGACAGAACTACGAGCAGTACTTC.

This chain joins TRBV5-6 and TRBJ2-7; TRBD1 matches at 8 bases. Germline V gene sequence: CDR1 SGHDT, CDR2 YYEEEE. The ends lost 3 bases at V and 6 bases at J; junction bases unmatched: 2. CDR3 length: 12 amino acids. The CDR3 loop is CASSWTGREQYF. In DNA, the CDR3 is TGTGCCAGCAGCTGGACAGGGCGCGAGCAGTACTTC.

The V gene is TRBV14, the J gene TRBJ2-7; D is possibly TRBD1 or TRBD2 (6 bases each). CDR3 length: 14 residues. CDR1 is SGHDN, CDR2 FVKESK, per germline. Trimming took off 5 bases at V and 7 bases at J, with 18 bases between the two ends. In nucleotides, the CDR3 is TGTGCCAGCAGCTTAGGCTCGGGGGCGGAAGAGCAGTACTTC. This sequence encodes CASSLGSGAEEQYF. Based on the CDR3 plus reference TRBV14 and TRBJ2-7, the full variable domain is EAGVTQFPSHSVIEKGQTVTLRCDPISGHDNLYWYRRVMGKEIKFLLHFVKESKQDESGMPNNRFLAERTGGTYSTLKVQPAELEDSGVYFCASSLGSGAEEQYFGPGTRLTVT.

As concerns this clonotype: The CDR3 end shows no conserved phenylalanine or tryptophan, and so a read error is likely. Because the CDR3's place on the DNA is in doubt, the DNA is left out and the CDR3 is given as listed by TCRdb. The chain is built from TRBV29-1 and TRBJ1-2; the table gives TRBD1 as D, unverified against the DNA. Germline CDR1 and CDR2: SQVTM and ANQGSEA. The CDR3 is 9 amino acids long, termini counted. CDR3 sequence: CSGGTGGRL.

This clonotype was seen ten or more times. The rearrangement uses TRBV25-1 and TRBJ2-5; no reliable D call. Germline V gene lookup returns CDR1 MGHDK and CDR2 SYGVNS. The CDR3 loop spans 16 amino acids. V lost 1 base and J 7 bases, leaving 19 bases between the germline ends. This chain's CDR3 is CASSESYREPSGTQYF. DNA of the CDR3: TGTGCCAGCAGTGAATCGTACAGAGAACCAAGTGGGACCCAGTACTTC.

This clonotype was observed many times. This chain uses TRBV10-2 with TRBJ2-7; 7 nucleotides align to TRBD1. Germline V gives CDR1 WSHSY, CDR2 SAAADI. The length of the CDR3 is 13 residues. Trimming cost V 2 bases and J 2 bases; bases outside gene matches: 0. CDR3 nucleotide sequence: TGCGCCAGCAGTGAGCAGGGGGCCTACGAGCAGTACTTC. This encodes CASSEQGAYEQYF.

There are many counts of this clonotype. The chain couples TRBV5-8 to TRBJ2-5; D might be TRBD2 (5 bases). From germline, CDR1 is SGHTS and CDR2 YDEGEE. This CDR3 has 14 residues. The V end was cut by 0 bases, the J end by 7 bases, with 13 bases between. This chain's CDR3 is CASSLGGAPGTQYF. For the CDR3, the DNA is TGTGCCAGCAGCTTGGGGGGAGCGCCAGGGACCCAGTACTTC.

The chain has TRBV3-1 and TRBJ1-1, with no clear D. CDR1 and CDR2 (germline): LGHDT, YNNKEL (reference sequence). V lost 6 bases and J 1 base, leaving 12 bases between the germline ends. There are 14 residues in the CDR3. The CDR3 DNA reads TGTGCCAGCAGTAGGATAACTGAGAACACTGAAGCTTTCTTT. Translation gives CASSRITENTEAFF.